This T cell receptor (beta chain) was sequenced in a study of OX40 agonist ivuxolimab in advanced cancers. Study in general: Allowance was made for prior anti-PD-1, anti-PD-L1 or anti-CTLA-4 therapy, and approximately 41% had some.

Data came from immunoSEQ multiplex PCR; TCRdb stores just in-frame clones and leaves some out. The sample contains approximately 99,000 clones, less than 95% of which appear only once. The investigators sampled blood at baseline, at cycle 4 day 1, and at cycle 7 day 1. The CDR3 covers 15 residues. Germline V CDR1 and CDR2: SGHKS, YYEKEE (reference sequence). V lost 1 base and J lost 0; bases outside the gene matches: 2. This receptor was obtained from an adult with an advanced solid tumor such as melanoma, head and neck, liver or kidney cancer. The V gene is TRBV5-5, the J gene TRBJ2-5, with 8 bases matching TRBD2. The sample in question was CD4+ or CD8+ T cells sorted from blood, obtained in a trial of the OX40 agonist ivuxolimab. The CDR3 loop reads CASSLIAGYQETQYF. CDR3 in DNA: TGTGCCAGCAGCTTGATAGCGGGATACCAAGAGACCCAGTACTTC.